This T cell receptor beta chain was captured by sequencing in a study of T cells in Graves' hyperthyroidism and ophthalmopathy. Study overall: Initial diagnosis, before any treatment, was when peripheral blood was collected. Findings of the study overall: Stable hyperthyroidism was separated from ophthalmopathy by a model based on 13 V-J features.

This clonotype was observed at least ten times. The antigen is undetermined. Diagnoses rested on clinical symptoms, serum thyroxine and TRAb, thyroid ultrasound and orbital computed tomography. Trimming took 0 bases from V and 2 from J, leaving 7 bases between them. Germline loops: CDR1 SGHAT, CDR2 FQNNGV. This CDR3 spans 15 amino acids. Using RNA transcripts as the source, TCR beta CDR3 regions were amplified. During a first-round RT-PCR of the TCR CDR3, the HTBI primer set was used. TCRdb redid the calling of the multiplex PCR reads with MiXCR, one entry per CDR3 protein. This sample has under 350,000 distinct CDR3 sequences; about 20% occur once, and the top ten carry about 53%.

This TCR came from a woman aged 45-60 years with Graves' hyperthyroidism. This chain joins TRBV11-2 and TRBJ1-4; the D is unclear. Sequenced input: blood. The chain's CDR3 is CASSLEGSTNEKLFF. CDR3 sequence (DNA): TGTGCCAGCAGCTTAGAAGGTTCGACTAATGAAAAACTGTTTTTT.